Shown below are 15 T cell receptor beta chains from a single sample sequenced in a study of blood T cell repertoires in COVID-19. Profiled with immunoSEQ multiplex PCR; TCRdb holds only in-frame clones, not every one. Of tens of thousands of clones in the sample, 80% to 90% were seen once. Sequences were obtained from peripheral blood. These receptors originate from a woman in her sixties or seventies with acute or convalescent COVID-19.

This clone appeared once. The junction departs from the called germline gene at one end, perhaps through a read error. The V and J genes are TRBV5-1 and TRBJ2-3, with 10 nucleotides matching TRBD1. The germline gives CDR1 SGHRS, CDR2 YFSETQ. This CDR3 contains 15 residues. CDR3: CASSLGTGAPDTQYF. The CDR3 nucleotides are TGCGCCAGCAGTTTGGGGACAGGGGCCCCAGATACGCAGTATTTT.

The chain couples TRBV6-5 to TRBJ2-1, with D uncertain. Per germline, CDR1 MNHEY and CDR2 SVGAGI. Trimming removed 8 bases from V and 2 bases from J, with 7 bases in between. The CDR3 covers 12 residues. The CDR3 nucleotides read TGTGCCAGCGGCACAACCTACAATGAGCAGTTCTTC. Protein product: CASGTTYNEQFF.

The V call is TRBV30, the J call TRBJ1-5; TRBD1 matches 9 bases. The CDR3 totals 13 residues. Germline CDR1 is GTSNPN and CDR2 is SVGIG (reference sequence). Losses at the gene ends were 6 bases for V and 4 bases for J; bases not matched to a gene: 4. DNA for the CDR3: TGTGCCTGTCGACAGGGGGATAATCAGCCCCAGCATTTT. It is translated as CACRQGDNQPQHF. Filled out from reference TRBV30 and TRBJ1-5, the complete variable domain reads SQTIHQWPATLVQPVGSPLSLECTVEGTSNPNLYWYRQAAGRGLQLLFYSVGIGQISSEVPQNLSASRPQDRQFILSSKKLLLSDSGFYLCACRQGDNQPQHFGDGTRLSIL.

The chain recombines TRBV27 with TRBJ2-5; 12 nucleotides match TRBD2. The V gene end was trimmed by 6 bases and the J gene end by 3 bases; junction bases not matched to a gene: 5. The CDR3 runs to 15 residues. Germline loops: CDR1 MNHEY, CDR2 SMNVEV (reference sequence). CDR3 coding DNA: TGTGCCAGCAGGCGAAGACTAGCGGGAGAAGAGACCCAGTACTTC. It translates to CASRRRLAGEETQYF.

The chain carries TRBV5-1 and TRBJ1-3, with unresolved D. Looked up from germline, CDR1 is SGHRS and CDR2 is YFSETQ. The CDR3 runs to 14 residues. V lost 0 bases and J lost 0, with 4 bases in between. The CDR3 DNA is TGCGCCAGCAGCTTGGACTACTCTGGAAACACCATATATTTT. Protein sequence: CASSLDYSGNTIYF.

This chain links TRBV29-1 with TRBJ1-2, with D tentatively TRBD1 (5 bases). The CDR3 has 15 amino acids. V dropped 5 bases and J dropped 1 base, with 17 bases sitting between them. CDR1 and CDR2 from the germline V gene are SQVTM and ANQGSEA. CDR3: CSVFGGAAVNYGYTF. The CDR3, as DNA: TGCAGCGTTTTCGGAGGGGCAGCAGTTAACTATGGCTACACCTTC.

CDR3 coding DNA: TGTGCCAGCAGCCACGGGTTTACCACTGAAGCTTTCTTT. It is translated as CASSHGFTTEAFF. The gene calls are TRBV3-1 (or the pseudogene TRBV3-2) and TRBJ1-1; D is unclear. Germline lookup yields CDR1 LGHDT and CDR2 YNNKEL (reference sequence). CDR3 size: 13 residues. Trimming took 3 bases from V and 4 from J, leaving 9 bases between them.

The rearrangement joins TRBV7-9 to TRBJ1-1; possibly TRBD1 for D (6 bases). The germline CDR1 and CDR2 sequences are SEHNR and FQNEAQ (reference sequence). Trimming took 4 bases from V and 6 from J, leaving 18 bases between them. CDR3 size: 15 residues. CDR3 region: CASSYTVTGSAEAFF. CDR3 coding DNA: TGTGCCAGCAGCTACACCGTAACAGGGAGTGCTGAAGCTTTCTTT.

This clone was found a few times. This chain uses TRBV7-2 with TRBJ2-4; a weak D match, TRBD2 (7 bases). CDR3 length: 16 amino acids. The V end lost 5 bases, the J end lost 6 bases, and 20 bases lay between the germline ends. Germline V lookup: CDR1 SGHTA, CDR2 FQGNSA. CDR3 nucleotide sequence: TGTGCCAGCAGCCCCCGCTGGGGGGGGCTGGGAAACATTCAGTACTTC. This sequence encodes CASSPRWGGLGNIQYF.

V usage is TRBV3-1 (or the pseudogene TRBV3-2) and J usage is TRBJ1-5, with 8 bases fitting TRBD1. J lost 7 bases, V lost 4 bases, and 6 bases had no gene match. Germline V CDR1 and CDR2: LGHDT, YNNKEL (reference sequence). This CDR3 is built from 14 residues. DNA for the CDR3: TGTGCCAGCAGCCTCGGACAGGGTGCCCAGCCCCAGCATTTT. It is translated as CASSLGQGAQPQHF.

The rearrangement uses TRBV5-6 and TRBJ2-3; TRBD1 might be the D (5 bases). Trimming left V 0 bases short and J 4 bases short, with 9 bases between. Germline assignment: CDR1 SGHDT and CDR2 YYEEEE. There are 14 residues in the CDR3. The CDR3 DNA reads as TGTGCCAGCAGCTTGGATGTCAGGGCAGATACGCAGTATTTT. Its translation is CASSLDVRADTQYF.

The chain has TRBV7-3 and TRBJ2-7, with D possibly TRBD2 on 6 matching bases. This CDR3 is built from 15 residues. V shed 5 bases and J shed 0 bases, with 14 bases lying between them. Germline V CDR1 and CDR2: SGHTA, FQGTGA. CDR3 DNA sequence: TGTGCCAGCAGCCCTCAAGCGGGTGTCTCCTACGAGCAGTACTTC. Protein product: CASSPQAGVSYEQYF. The entire variable domain, with the rest obtained from reference TRBV7-3 and TRBJ2-7, is as follows: GAGVSQTPSNKVTEKGKYVELRCDPISGHTALYWYRQSLGQGPEFLIYFQGTGAADDSGLPNDRFFAVRPEGSVSTLKIQRTERGDSAVYLCASSPQAGVSYEQYFGPGTRLTVT.

The chain is built from TRBV28 and TRBJ2-1, with D perhaps matching TRBD1 (6 bases). Trimming took 6 bases from V and 0 from J, leaving 21 bases between them. The germline V gene encodes CDR1 MDHEN and CDR2 SYDVKM. CDR3 size: 18 residues. For the CDR3, the DNA is TGTGCCAGCAGCCCCCCGGGACATCTGATACCCTCCTACAATGAGCAGTTCTTC. It codes for CASSPPGHLIPSYNEQFF. The whole variable domain, remainder taken from reference TRBV28 and TRBJ2-1, is DVKVTQSSRYLVKRTGEKVFLECVQDMDHENMFWYRQDPGLGLRLIYFSYDVKMKEKGDIPEGYSVSREKKERFSLILESASTNQTSMYLCASSPPGHLIPSYNEQFFGPGTRLTVL.

The J gene is TRBJ2-3, the V gene TRBV25-1; the match to TRBD1 covers 7 bases. Germline-derived CDR1 and CDR2 are MGHDK and SYGVNS. This CDR3 region has 14 residues. The ends lost 1 base at V and 4 bases at J; junction bases unmatched: 2. CDR3 coding DNA: TGTGCCAGCAGTGAATGGCAGGGGGCAGATACGCAGTATTTT. Its protein product is CASSEWQGADTQYF.

The J gene is TRBJ1-5, the V gene TRBV6-4; D remains unclear. The germline CDR1 and CDR2 sequences are MRHNA and SNTAGT. Trimming took off 9 bases at V and 0 bases at J, with 9 bases between the two ends. The CDR3 contains 13 residues. The DNA for the CDR3 is TGTGCCAGGGAGGACCATAGCAATCAGCCCCAGCATTTT. It is translated as CAREDHSNQPQHF.